This TCR beta chain is from a study of cytotoxic CD8 clonotypes in ibrutinib-treated CLL. Study-level information: Of the patients, around 12 were relapsed/refractory, about 15 treatment-naive and fewer than 18 IGHV unmutated. Study findings and constraints: Public clonotypes proved infrequent, and on treatment they shrank or remained steady. Clonality rose at ibrutinib response and fell back toward baseline at progression. Sustained-remission and progressing patients were not sampled at matched times.

In regard to this clone: The antigen remains unidentified.

Method: immunoSEQ multiplex PCR; TCRdb's copy keeps in-frame clones and lacks some. The table includes under 15,000 clones, 64% detected once. Germline V lookup: CDR1 SEHNR, CDR2 FQNEAQ (reference sequence). The V segment lost 6 bases and the J segment 4 bases; nucleotides outside the gene matches: 17. The CDR3 is 17 amino acids. This sequence originates from a human donor with chronic lymphocytic leukemia. The sample here was PBMCs, taken before ibrutinib treatment. The chain employs TRBV7-9 and TRBJ2-5; 7 bases line up with TRBD1. In nucleotides, the CDR3 is TGTGCCAGCAGAACAACTACCATTACAGGGGAGCGAGAGACCCAGTACTTC. As protein: CASRTTTITGERETQYF.